Shown below are 12 T cell receptor beta chains from a single sample sequenced in a study of blood T cell repertoires in COVID-19. Assay used: immunoSEQ multiplex PCR; TCRdb lists only in-frame clones, some missing. The sample has approximately 110,000 clones; approximately 91% are singletons. The sample consisted of peripheral blood. Source of these receptors: a woman between 65 and 79 years old who had recovered from COVID-19.

By sample share, this clone is medium-sized (0.01 to 0.1%). The chain links TRBV28 to TRBJ1-4; 7 bases line up with TRBD1. V gave up 3 bases and J gave up 12 bases; unmatched junction bases: 7. This CDR3 region has 13 residues. In germline, CDR1 is MDHEN, CDR2 SYDVKM. The CDR3 reads CASSLGDRWELFF. The CDR3 DNA sequence: TGTGCCAGCAGTTTGGGGGACAGATGGGAACTGTTTTTT.

V usage is TRBV18 and J usage is TRBJ2-5; TRBD2 might be the D (7 bases). The CDR3 runs 14 residues. Germline V gene data show CDR1 as KGHSH and CDR2 as LQKENI. V lost 2 bases to trimming and J lost 5 bases, with 12 bases between them. CDR3 sequence (DNA): TGTGCCAGCTCACCATCGGAGGGGGGGGAGACCCAGTACTTC. Residues: CASSPSEGGETQYF. The entire variable domain, with the rest obtained from reference TRBV18 and TRBJ2-5, is as follows: NAGVMQNPRHLVRRRGQEARLRCSPMKGHSHVYWYRQLPEEGLKFMVYLQKENIIDESGMPKERFSAEFPKEGPSILRIQQVVRGDSAAYFCASSPSEGGETQYFGPGTRLLVL.

The genes are TRBV10-3 and TRBJ2-5, with 13 bases lining up with TRBD2. This CDR3 is 15 amino acids long. J gave up 4 bases and V 6 bases, and 5 bases lay outside the gene matches. Germline CDR1 reads ENHRY; CDR2 reads SYGVKD. CDR3 amino acids: CAIRPGLAGPETQYF. CDR3 sequence (DNA): TGTGCCATCAGGCCGGGACTAGCGGGACCAGAGACCCAGTACTTC.

This chain uses TRBV11-1 with TRBJ2-1, with 14 nucleotides matching TRBD2. The CDR3 is 15 residues long. Germline assignment: CDR1 SGHAT and CDR2 FQDESV (reference sequence). V lost 7 bases and J lost 8; bases outside the gene matches: 7. The CDR3 DNA sequence: TGTGCCAGCAACGGACTAGCGGGAGGAATTCATGAGCAGTTCTTC. As protein: CASNGLAGGIHEQFF.

The genes are TRBV18 and TRBJ1-1; TRBD1 matches at 10 bases. Germline V gene sequence: CDR1 KGHSH, CDR2 LQKENI. With V trimmed by 3 bases and J by 8 bases, 12 bases remained unmatched. The CDR3 is made up of 16 amino acids. DNA of the CDR3: TGTGCCAGCTCACCTTACATTGGGGACAGGGGATCGGAAGCTTTCTTT. Protein: CASSPYIGDRGSEAFF.

The gene calls are TRBV28 and TRBJ1-2; D gene ambiguous. Trimming shortened V by 4 bases and J by 8 bases, and 20 bases separated the two germline ends. Per germline, CDR1 MDHEN and CDR2 SYDVKM. The CDR3 runs 15 residues. CDR3 amino acids: CASSSGGFSPSGYTF. The CDR3 nucleotides are TGTGCCAGCAGTTCAGGCGGGTTTTCTCCTAGCGGCTACACCTTC.

This rearrangement joins TRBV4-3 to TRBJ2-6; D possibly corresponds to TRBD1 (5 bases). CDR1 is LGHNA, CDR2 YSLEER, per germline. The CDR3 is 19 amino acids. Between the trimmed V and J ends, which lost 3 bases and 0 bases, there was a span of 18 bases. The DNA of the CDR3 is TGCGCCAGCAGCCATTTGGTGGTGGACACCTACTCTGGGGCCAACGTCCTGACTTTC. The encoded protein is CASSHLVVDTYSGANVLTF.

This clone was counted a few times. V and J are TRBV7-2 and TRBJ2-3; D is uncertain. V dropped 5 bases and J dropped 3 bases, with 6 bases sitting between them. The germline gives CDR1 SGHTA, CDR2 FQGNSA. The length of the CDR3 is 12 residues. CDR3 in DNA: TGTGCCAGCAGCCCCAGGACAGATACGCAGTATTTT. It translates to CASSPRTDTQYF. Drawing the rest from reference TRBV7-2 and TRBJ2-3, the complete variable domain is GAGVSQSPSNKVTEKGKDVELRCDPISGHTALYWYRQSLGQGLEFLIYFQGNSAPDKSGLPSDRFSAERTGGSVSTLTIQRTQQEDSAVYLCASSPRTDTQYFGPGTRLTVL.

The count of this clone is one. The chain couples TRBV19 to TRBJ1-5; 7 bases align to TRBD1. The CDR3 is 17 residues long. The V segment lost 7 bases and the J segment 0 bases; nucleotides outside the gene matches: 12. Per germline, CDR1 LNHDA and CDR2 SQIVND (reference sequence). This CDR3 is CASIPATGRYSNQPQHF. The CDR3 DNA reads TGTGCCAGTATCCCCGCGACAGGGCGTTATAGCAATCAGCCCCAGCATTTT.

Only a few counts were recorded for this clone. The chain recombines TRBV6-5 with TRBJ1-5; weak D call: TRBD1 (6 bases). V was pared by 5 bases and J by 3 bases, with 8 bases between. The CDR3 sequence is 13 residues long. Per the germline V gene, CDR1 is MNHEY and CDR2 is SVGAGI. The CDR3 loop is CASSRTDNQPQHF. In DNA form, the CDR3 reads TGTGCCAGCAGTAGGACAGACAATCAGCCCCAGCATTTT.

The chain carries TRBV28 and TRBJ1-6; D ambiguous. The germline V and J ends were trimmed by 3 bases and 0 bases, with 6 bases remaining between them. The CDR3 extends over 15 amino acids. Germline V lookup: CDR1 MDHEN, CDR2 SYDVKM. The chain's CDR3 is CASSFPRSYNSPLHF. The CDR3 DNA reads as TGTGCCAGCAGTTTCCCCCGCTCCTATAATTCACCCCTCCACTTT.

The chain couples TRBV28 to TRBJ1-6, with TRBD1 matching over 7 bases. CDR1 and CDR2 from the germline V gene are MDHEN and SYDVKM. The CDR3 has 16 residues. With V trimmed by 2 bases and J by 4 bases, 5 bases remained unmatched. CDR3 protein: CASSLRRGRYNSPLHF. The CDR3 DNA sequence: TGTGCCAGCAGTTTACGGAGGGGGCGTTATAATTCACCCCTCCACTTT.